The present entry profiles one T cell receptor (beta chain) with its context. This clonotype has only a few counts. This receptor's antigen is unknown. Base qualities are not provided; no much larger clone lies one nucleotide away. Explained via the paper, the time point label denotes: persistent/refractory GD, antithyroid drugs over 5 years with positive TRAb. For both TCR sequencing and RNA sequencing, RNA was extracted from PBMCs using TRIzol. Graves' disease was diagnosed according to American Thyroid Association guidelines. Patients for the study were recruited at an endocrinology department in Xi'an, China. From each patient, approximately 9.9 milliliters of peripheral blood was collected into an EDTA anticoagulant tube. Ficoll Paque Plus density gradient separation was used to isolate PBMCs, and no additional T cell sorting was done. An Agilent 2100 Bioanalyzer and agarose gel were used to assess RNA quality, and a NanoDrop 2000 was used to measure RNA concentration.

This sample is part of a study of regulatory T cells in long-lasting Graves disease (dated by TCRdb to 2020 to 2023). In terms of the full investigation: Persistent Graves' disease was defined as persistently positive TSH receptor autoantibodies together with antithyroid drug treatment for over 5 years. Peripheral blood TCR sequencing and RNA sequencing compared persistent Graves' disease patients with newly diagnosed Graves' disease patients. The study took place in China and was registered as a clinical trial. A total of some 35 samples underwent TCR sequencing: around 13 from persistent and roughly 20 from newly diagnosed Graves' disease patients. On average, persistent Graves' disease patients in the clinical cohort had been on antithyroid drugs for around ten years. The study at large found these results: As a limitation, the authors acknowledged that the small sample size may reduce accuracy. The study examined only peripheral blood because the primary lesion, thyroid tissue, could not be accessed. Sequencing and analysis were limited to the TCR beta chain. Patients with persistent disease shared more public clonotypes (over 2,500) than newly diagnosed patients did (approximately 970). Persistent disease showed preferential use of TRBV28, TRBJ1-2 and TRBJ2-5, whereas newly diagnosed disease favored TRBV20-1 and TRBJ2-1. Compared with newly diagnosed patients, persistent Graves' disease patients had lower TCR Shannon entropy and fewer highly expanded clones, which suggests clonal expansion.

Library construction relied on multiplex PCR. The instrument was an Illumina HiSeq 4000. iRepertoire HTBI primers and Arm-PCR amplification of CDR3 regions were used to construct TCR beta libraries. Before sequencing, the PCR products went through gel purification. Under the source paper's analysis protocol: Gene usage analysis of CDR3 amino acid clonotypes relied on the approximately 60 TRBV and about 15 TRBJ segments identified across samples. COPE and FqMerger were used to merge filtered high-quality paired reads into contigs. BLAST was used to align contigs to IMGT TRBV, TRBD and TRBJ reference genes, with CDR3 defined following IMGT. Highly expanded clones were defined as clonotypes with a frequency above 0.1%. Shannon entropy was used to measure repertoire diversity, and the Gini coefficient was used to measure V-J evenness. A clonotype found in more than one individual was treated as public. The public reads were reprocessed in TCRdb via fastp at Q25 and MiXCR, keeping in-frame beta chains. For every CDR3 protein sequence, its rows merge into one entry that carries the most common genes and DNA. These V and J calls derive from TCRdb rather than the authors' analysis. The sample table records about 470,000 distinct CDR3 sequences; about a fifth of these occur just once. Over 7.5% of the sample goes to the ten largest clones.

The germline V end is reduced by 4 bases and the J end by 3 bases; junction bases left unmatched: 6. The CDR3, from cysteine to phenylalanine, totals 14 residues. The kept DNA is CDR3 alone, 42 bases in frame from the first base. CDR1 SGHRS and CDR2 YFSETQ are derived from the germline V gene. The chain is encoded by TRBV5-1 joined to TRBJ1-1; 7 bases in the middle match TRBD1. The input for sequencing was peripheral blood mononuclear cells (PBMCs), taken when the disease was refractory, from a patient treated with antithyroid drugs. The TCR originated in a female donor with Graves disease. CDR3 protein: CASSRGGSDTEAFF. In nucleotide form, the sequence is TGCGCCAGCAGCAGAGGGGGCTCGGACACTGAAGCTTTCTTT.